These T cell receptor beta chains were read from a single sample in a study of T cell changes during pregnancy in multiple sclerosis. Data came from immunoSEQ multiplex PCR; TCRdb stores just in-frame clones and leaves some out. The table shows nearly 110,000 clones, with about 90% occurring only once. Here the sequenced sample was peripheral blood, taken after pregnancy. The receptors shown here come from a female donor with multiple sclerosis, enrolled in a pregnancy study. Both conserved end residues are trimmed from each CDR3. Expanded clones get a size class; other rows say once, few or many, or leave the size out.

>TRBV18|once
ASSPQQRDQPQH
>TRBV6-1|-
ASSEAGGEGFGAKNIQY
>TRBV4-1|few
ASSQEGTGNTEAF
>TRBV6-5|-
ASTQGQGRVYEQY
>TRBV6-1|-
ASSDTGAYGYT
>TRBV27|-
ASSLNRGYTEAF
>TRBV7-9|few
ASSLSRGQGNTEAF
>TRBV20-1|-
SVSFTNEQY
>TRBV7-9|-
ASSLSQGHGYT
>TRBV30|-
AWSPRRASSPLH
>TRBV7-9|once
ASSLGQGGEKLF
>TRBV28|-
ASSSLSGVVGAAAAYNEQF
>TRBV7-9|-
ASSLSGQGPHGYT
>TRBV9|-
ASSAGQGVKGYT